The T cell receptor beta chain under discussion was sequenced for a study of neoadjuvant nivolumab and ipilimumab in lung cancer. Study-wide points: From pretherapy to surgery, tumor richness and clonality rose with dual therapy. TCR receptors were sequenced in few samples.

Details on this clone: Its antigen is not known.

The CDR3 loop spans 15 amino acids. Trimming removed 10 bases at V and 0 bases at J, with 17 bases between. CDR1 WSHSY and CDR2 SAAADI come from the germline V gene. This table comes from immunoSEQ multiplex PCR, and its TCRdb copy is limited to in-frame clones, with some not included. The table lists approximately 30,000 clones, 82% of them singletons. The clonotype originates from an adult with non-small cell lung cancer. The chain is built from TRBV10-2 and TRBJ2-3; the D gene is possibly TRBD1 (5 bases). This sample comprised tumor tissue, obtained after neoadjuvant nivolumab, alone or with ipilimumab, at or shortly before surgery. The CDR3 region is CATLGFTGSTDTQYF. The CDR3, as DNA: TGCGCCACCCTGGGGTTTACAGGAAGCACAGATACGCAGTATTTT.